This TCR beta chain was recorded in a study of tumor-infiltrating lymphocytes in primary liver carcinoma. Germline DNA was also extracted, with blood RNA taken from unsorted whole blood. Starting material of approximately 500 ng total RNA yielded TCR beta cDNA via a constant-region primer. Libraries for TCR beta were built through three nested multiplex PCR rounds, which together made up a slightly modified ARM-PCR procedure. Rounds one and two of PCR, each of roughly 10 cycles, were primed with TRBV1-TRBV30 forward primers and a C-beta reverse primer. In TCRdb, the multiplex PCR reads were re-called with MiXCR into one record per CDR3 protein. The table shows approximately 320,000 distinct CDR3 sequences, with about three fifths occurring only once. Concerning this clonotype itself: Germline and junction disagree at one end, which may indicate a read error.

Per germline, CDR1 MNHEY and CDR2 SVGEGT. The CDR3 consists of 15 residues. The sequence derives from a woman aged 30 to 39 with primary liver carcinoma and hepatitis B virus infection. The chain has TRBV6-2 or TRBV6-3 and TRBJ2-1, with 7 bases fitting TRBD2. The sample consisted of peripheral blood. This CDR3 reads CANSFWRETYNEQFF. DNA for the CDR3: TGTGCCAACAGTTTCTGGCGGGAGACCTACAATGAGCAGTTCTTC.